This is a list of T cell receptor beta chains from one sample in a study of shared clonotypes between healthy human individuals. Sequenced by immunoSEQ multiplex PCR; TCRdb stores in-frame clones only, minus some. The sample includes 660,000 or so clones, approximately 96% seen only once; the top ten take around 0.1%. The sequenced sample was naive CD8+ T cells sorted from blood. Receptors originate from a woman in her 30s in good health. CDR3s include the opening cysteine and the closing phenylalanine or tryptophan. D genes are given only for firm matches. For some rows the clone size is stated as once, few or many, or as a class when expanded; others skip it.

v_call: TRBV28; j_call: TRBJ2-7; d_call: -; clone_size: -; cdr3_nt: TGTGCCAGCAGTCTCCCCCAAAAAAGTAACGAGCAGTACTTC; cdr3_aa: CASSLPQKSNEQYF
v_call: TRBV9; j_call: TRBJ2-3; d_call: TRBD2; clone_size: once; cdr3_nt: TGTGCCAGCAGCCATTGGACTAGCGGGACTTGGGATAACACAGATACGCAGTATTTT; cdr3_aa: CASSHWTSGTWDNTDTQYF
v_call: TRBV5-1; j_call: TRBJ2-7; d_call: TRBD1; clone_size: once; cdr3_nt: TGCGCCAGCAGCTTGCGACAGGGGTCCTACGAGCAGTACTTC; cdr3_aa: CASSLRQGSYEQYF
v_call: TRBV7-9; j_call: TRBJ1-1; d_call: -; clone_size: -; cdr3_nt: TGTGCCAGCAGCTTGGGGATTGAAGCTTTCTTT; cdr3_aa: CASSLGIEAFF
v_call: TRBV4-1; j_call: TRBJ2-1; d_call: -; clone_size: -; cdr3_nt: TGCGCCAGCAGCCAAGGCGGCGGGAATAGGAATGAGCAGTTCTTC; cdr3_aa: CASSQGGGNRNEQFF
v_call: TRBV11-2; j_call: TRBJ1-3; d_call: -; clone_size: -; cdr3_nt: TGTGCCAGCACCCTAAGTCTGGGCCCCGGAAACACCATATATTTT; cdr3_aa: CASTLSLGPGNTIYF
v_call: TRBV28; j_call: TRBJ2-1; d_call: -; clone_size: -; cdr3_nt: TGTGCCAGCAGCTCCGGGCCCCGGCCATCATACAATGAGCAGTTCTTC; cdr3_aa: CASSSGPRPSYNEQFF
v_call: TRBV27; j_call: TRBJ2-2; d_call: -; clone_size: -; cdr3_nt: TGTGCCAGCAGTTTCCTGGCGGATGAGAACACCGGGGAGCTGTTTTTT; cdr3_aa: CASSFLADENTGELFF
v_call: TRBV27; j_call: TRBJ2-7; d_call: -; clone_size: -; cdr3_nt: TGTGCCAGCAGTCCCGAGGCCCCCAGGGGAAGCGAGCAGTACTTC; cdr3_aa: CASSPEAPRGSEQYF
v_call: TRBV9; j_call: TRBJ2-1; d_call: -; clone_size: -; cdr3_nt: TGTGCCAGCAGCTCCAAGGCCTCCAGGACGGATGAGCAGTTCTTC; cdr3_aa: CASSSKASRTDEQFF
v_call: TRBV7-9; j_call: TRBJ2-2; d_call: TRBD1; clone_size: -; cdr3_nt: TGTGCCAGCAGCCCCCAGGGGGCTCGTCACACCGGGGAGCTGTTTTTT; cdr3_aa: CASSPQGARHTGELFF
v_call: TRBV7-9; j_call: TRBJ2-5; d_call: -; clone_size: -; cdr3_nt: TGTGCCAGCAGACACAGGGAGGAGACCCAGTACTTC; cdr3_aa: CASRHREETQYF